Listed here is a single T cell receptor (beta chain). Its recognized antigen is unknown. No much larger clonotype is one base removed from it; base qualities were not supplied. This specimen comes from a study of T cells in Graves' hyperthyroidism and ophthalmopathy (dated by TCRdb to between 2019 and 2020). Study-wide context: Peripheral blood samples were taken at the time of initial diagnosis, prior to any treatment. A discovery cohort of about 96 patients, about 44 with Graves' ophthalmopathy and fewer than 65 with stable Graves' hyperthyroidism, was used to find distinguishing TCR V-J signatures. Prospective prediction of ophthalmopathy was tested in an independent validation cohort of some 19 hyperthyroidism patients and 17 patients who later progressed to ophthalmopathy. The 95 to 100 discovery patients were randomly split 7:3 into training and test sets. In about 6 Graves' hyperthyroidism patients, the study also compared T-cell repertoires from thyroid tissue with T-cell repertoires from blood. Following sampling, methimazole starting at 30 mg daily was given to hyperthyroidism patients, and high-dose intravenous methylprednisolone was given to ophthalmopathy patients. The paper describes TCR Vbeta CDR3 sequencing of some 130 peripheral blood samples, made up of under 50 ophthalmopathy patients, 70 to 80 hyperthyroidism patients and roughly 17 progressor patients.

The junction shows trimming of 5 bases on V and 3 bases on J, and the gene matches do not reach 12 bases of it. Taken from the germline V gene, the CDR1 and CDR2 loops are MNHEY and SVGEGT. Inclusive of the bounding cysteine and phenylalanine, the CDR3 is 17 residues long. Only CDR3 DNA is held: 51 bases, read in frame from base 1. Broader findings and caveats from the paper: A 13 V-J signature model separated ophthalmopathy from stable hyperthyroidism, with roughly 88% sensitivity and 81.08% specificity in cross-validation and 80%/75% in testing. No statistical method was used to set the sample size in advance, and investigators knew the group allocation. Most expanded thyroid clonotypes (frequency above 0.001) were also detected in blood, suggesting blood repertoires may reflect thyroid immune responses. During validation, the model predicted progression to ophthalmopathy a median of about 5.9 months ahead of onset, with around 71% sensitivity and 72.22% specificity.

TCR beta CDR3 regions were amplified from RNA transcripts. The first round of RT-PCR for the TCR CDR3 was performed with the HTBI primer set and the Qiagen OneStep RT-PCR kit. A second multiplex PCR round built the libraries, followed by size selection and purification. The libraries were sequenced on an Illumina HiSeq2000 using paired-end 100 bp reads. Processing in the source paper ran as follows. SOAPnuke was used to process the raw data, removing reads that contained adapters or uncalled bases, had a mean Phred below 15, or lacked an exact match to the constant primer or identifier. COPE v1.2.5 was used to merge the high-quality paired reads, and each unique nucleotide sequence was defined as a clonotype. Clonotypes were aligned to IMGT TRBV, TRBD and TRBJ reference segments using MiTCR v1.1. Only V-J combinations with frequency above 0.0001, covering about 99% of repertoires, were analysed. The TCS score was defined as the ratio of F50 (clonal expansion) to E x V (chaos), calculated using BLOSUM62-based TCRdist between CDR3 peptides within each V-J. Welch's t-statistics and random forest reduced just over 500 V-J features to about 13, which were used in a naive Bayes classifier (R e1071). TCRdb itself trimmed the public reads at Q25 with fastp, ran MiXCR and retained productive beta chains. For every CDR3 protein sequence, its rows merge into one entry that carries the most common genes and DNA. These V and J calls are TCRdb output, not the study's own analysis. For this sample there are nearly 600,000 distinct CDR3 sequences; 14% appear just once. Together, the top ten hold roughly 6.9% of the sample.

Ophthalmopathy patients had moderately to severely active disease, Clinical Activity Score of at least 3, NOSPECS grade of at least 4, and duration under 3 months. Exclusion was applied to patients with uncontrolled infections, other autoimmune diseases, pregnancy or lactation. Diagnoses relied on clinical symptoms, serum thyroxine and TRAb, thyroid ultrasound and orbital computed tomography. PBMCs were separated from 7.5 to 10 ml of fresh peripheral blood using Ficoll-Paque density gradient centrifugation. Total RNA was extracted with Trizol reagent, and quality was checked on an Agilent 2100 Bioanalyzer.

This sequence uses TRBV6-2 or TRBV6-3 and TRBJ2-7, with 11 bases in between that match TRBD2. The sequencing sample was made of blood. This sequence was found in a woman between 18 and 30 years old with Graves' ophthalmopathy. CDR3 sequence: CASSHRWASGRIYEQYF. DNA sequence: TGTGCCAGCAGTCATCGGTGGGCTAGCGGGAGGATCTACGAGCAGTACTTC.